This T cell receptor beta chain derives from a study of tissue-resident memory T cells in lung cancer (dated by TCRdb to about 2019). For context, the study as a whole: TCR beta-chain sequencing compared paired tumor TRM and tumor non-TRM populations from around ten lung cancer patients.

Sequencing was performed on an Illumina MiSeq. Unique molecular identifiers were built into the TCR sequencing libraries, which were indexed using TruSeq single indexes. The published analysis was carried out like this. MIGEC v1.2.7 was used to map and error-correct TCR reads, and VDJtools v1.1.7 was then used for analysis, with default settings for both tools. Shannon-Wiener and inverse Simpson indices were computed in VDJtools to quantify repertoire diversity. A TCRbeta clonotype was defined as expanded when the clonotype met a frequency threshold of at least three. Statistical comparisons of TCR diversity between tumor TRM and non-TRM populations used Wilcoxon rank-sum tests across nine to ten patients. TCRdb handled the public reads itself, with Q25 trimming in fastp and clone calling in MiXCR, and kept productive beta chains. Entries that share a CDR3 protein sequence are merged under the most common genes and DNA. Clone size and V and J calls follow TCRdb, not the original study. The sample table contains more than 250 distinct CDR3 sequences; only one count was recorded for approximately 19% of them. The top ten clones comprise roughly a third of the sample.

CDR1 and CDR2 are drawn from the germline V gene: SGHTA, FQGNSA. The junction carries 9 bases between V and J, which are trimmed by 1 base and 0 bases respectively. Counted from cysteine to phenylalanine, this CDR3 has 15 amino acids. The entry retains the CDR3 DNA only, 45 bases that are in frame from base 1. General study outcomes and caveats: Compared with tumor non-TRM cells, tumor TRM cells had a significantly more restricted TCR repertoire, with lower Shannon-Wiener and inverse Simpson diversity. Expanded clonotypes accounted for an average of approximately 75% of tumor TRM repertoires and around half of tumor non-TRM repertoires.

Sorting of CD8+ T cells according to CD103 expression was performed on a BD FACSAria-II, with the sorted cells collected directly into ice-cold TRIzol LS reagent. Freshly resected lung tumor tissue was obtained at surgical resection. Fresh cells were Fc receptor-blocked, then stained for CD45, CD4, CD3, CD8A and CD103, with DAPI used for live/dead discrimination. Total RNA was purified from sorted CD103+ and CD103- CD8+ T cells using a miRNeasy kit. CD103 expression was used to sort tumor-infiltrating CD8+ cytotoxic T cells, separating tissue-resident memory (TRM) cells from non-TRM cells. Donors were patients with treatment-naive lung cancer. Patients with respiratory malignancies who were newly diagnosed and untreated were recruited prospectively after referral. This clonotype has just a few counts. Its antigen has not been determined. No much larger clone exists at a distance of one base, and base qualities are not known.

The sample comprised CD103- CD8+ T cells from lung tumor tissue. The cell subset or site label on this specimen signifies: non-TRM CD8+ CTLs. Recombination joined TRBV7-2 with TRBJ1-1; the D gene identity is not certain. The clonotype originates from a human donor with treatment-naive lung cancer (subtype not recorded). At the DNA level, the sequence is TGTGCCAGCAGCTTAGATTCCCCGTTGAACACTGAAGCTTTCTTT. This is translated as CASSLDSPLNTEAFF.